The clone carrying this T cell receptor beta chain was seen a single time. Its antigen remains unidentified. The data belong to a study of cytomegalovirus exposure and HLA in healthy donors. At the level of the study: Among about 400 genotyped donors, around 80% fell in the Caucasian-associated ancestry cluster. Study results and limitations: Most TCR sequences were uncommon, yet certain public TCRs appeared in many donors. Previous analysis showed most TCR beta V segments were productive about 87% or about 30% of the time.

The PCR ran on 60 Vbeta and 13 Jbeta primers. Profiled with immunoSEQ multiplex PCR; TCRdb holds only in-frame clones, not every one. The table lists fewer than 300,000 clones, about four fifths of them singletons, with about 0.3% in the top ten. Per the germline V gene, CDR1 is SQVTM and CDR2 is ANQGSEA. J was trimmed by 10 bases and V by 4 bases; bases with no gene match: 3. The CDR3 contains 11 residues. The specimen sequenced was PBMCs. The gene calls are TRBV29-1 and TRBJ2-1, with 8 bases aligning to TRBD1. The receptor was isolated from a girl aged 2 to 9 in good health and CMV-seronegative. For the CDR3, the DNA is TGCAGCGTTGCCAGGGGGCAAGAGCAGTTCTTC. It codes for CSVARGQEQFF.